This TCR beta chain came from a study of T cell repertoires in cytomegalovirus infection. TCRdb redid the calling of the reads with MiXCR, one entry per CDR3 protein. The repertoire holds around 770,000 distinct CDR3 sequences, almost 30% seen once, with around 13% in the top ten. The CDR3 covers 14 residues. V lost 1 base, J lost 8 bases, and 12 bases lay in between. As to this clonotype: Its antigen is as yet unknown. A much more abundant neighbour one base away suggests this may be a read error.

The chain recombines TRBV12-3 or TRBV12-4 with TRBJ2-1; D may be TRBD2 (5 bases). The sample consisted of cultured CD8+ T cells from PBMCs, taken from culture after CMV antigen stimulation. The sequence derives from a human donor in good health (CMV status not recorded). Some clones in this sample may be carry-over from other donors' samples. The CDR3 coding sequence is TGTGCCAGCAGTTTAGTTTTTAGAGGGTATGAGCAGTTCTTC. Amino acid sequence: CASSLVFRGYEQFF.